These T cell receptor beta chains were read from a single sample in a study of T cells in Graves' hyperthyroidism and ophthalmopathy. TCRdb reprocessed the multiplex PCR reads with MiXCR, giving one entry per CDR3 protein. This table holds about 560,000 distinct CDR3 sequences, approximately 16% found once. The sample comprised blood. These receptors were taken from a woman aged 18-30 years with Graves' hyperthyroidism. The CDR3 runs from the conserved cysteine through the conserved F or W. The order of the fields is V gene, clone size, D gene, J gene, CDR3 DNA, CDR3 protein. D genes are given only for firm matches. Size tells how often a clone was seen (once, few, many) or the class of an expanded clone, and some rows leave it out.

TRBV3-1,.,.,TRBJ2-7,TGTGCCAGCAGCCAAGAAGGCACCTTCGGAGAGCAGTACTTC,CASSQEGTFGEQYF
TRBV11-3,few,TRBD2,TRBJ2-2,TGTGCCAGCGGCTTAAATCTAGCGGGGGCCGGGGAGCTGTTTTTT,CASGLNLAGAGELFF
TRBV9,.,.,TRBJ2-3,TGTGCCAGCAGCGTAGAGGGGGACCCCACAGATACGCAGTATTTT,CASSVEGDPTDTQYF
TRBV12-3/TRBV12-4,many,.,TRBJ2-2,TGTGCCAGCACACCGGAGGCCGACACCGGGGAGCTGTTTTTT,CASTPEADTGELFF
TRBV18,.,TRBD2,TRBJ2-7,TGTGCCAGCTCACCCGGTGCTAGCGGGAGGAACGAGCAGTACTTC,CASSPGASGRNEQYF
TRBV20-1,many,TRBD1,TRBJ2-7,TGCAGTGCAACACTCCGGGACAGGGGGCGGTACGAGCAGTACTTC,CSATLRDRGRYEQYF
TRBV18,many,TRBD2,TRBJ2-7,TGTGCCAGCTCACCCGGGACTAGCGGGACCTACGAGCAGTACTTC,CASSPGTSGTYEQYF
TRBV6-1,few,.,TRBJ2-4,TGTGCCAGCAGTAGACCAGGGGAAAAAAACATTCAGTACTTC,CASSRPGEKNIQYF
TRBV12-3/TRBV12-4,many,.,TRBJ1-2,TGTGCCAGCACTCCCGAGGTGGGAAACTATGGCTACACCTTC,CASTPEVGNYGYTF
TRBV5-1,once,.,TRBJ1-5,TGCGCCAGCAGCTTGGAGGGGAGGAATCAGCCCCGGCATTTT,CASSLEGRNQPRHF
TRBV13,many,TRBD1,TRBJ1-4,TGTGCCAGCAGCTTCGGGACAGCCAACGCGAATGAAAAACTGTTTTTT,CASSFGTANANEKLFF
TRBV6-2/TRBV6-3,.,.,TRBJ1-6,TGTGCCAGCAGTTACCCGAGATTGGAGTATAATTCACCCCTCCACTTT,CASSYPRLEYNSPLHF
TRBV18,few,.,TRBJ1-4,TGTGCCAGCTCACCCTCCGTGGGGGCCCGGGGTGAAAAACTGTTTTTT,CASSPSVGARGEKLFF
TRBV5-1,few,.,TRBJ2-3,TGCGCCAGCAGCTTGGCTGCTAAGACAGATACGCAGTATTTT,CASSLAAKTDTQYF
TRBV5-1,.,.,TRBJ1-1,TGCGCCAGCAGCTTAAGGGCTTTTGAGAACACTGAAGCTTTCTTT,CASSLRAFENTEAFF
TRBV20-1,many,.,TRBJ2-7,TGCAGTGCTAGAGAGACCGCCGGGACTCCCTCGTACGAGCAGTACTTC,CSARETAGTPSYEQYF
TRBV3-1,.,TRBD2,TRBJ2-1,TGTGCCAGCAATCGGGCGGGAGGACGAAGTGAGCAGTTCTTC,CASNRAGGRSEQFF
TRBV20-1,many,.,TRBJ2-5,TGCAGTGCTGCGCAAACCTATGGAGAGACCCAGTACTTC,CSAAQTYGETQYF
TRBV11-2,many,TRBD1,TRBJ2-1,TGTGCCAGCAGCCCCCACAGGGGGTTGACCTACAATGAGCAGTTCTTC,CASSPHRGLTYNEQFF
TRBV4-1,.,.,TRBJ1-1,TGCGCCAGCAGCCAAGGGTCTGCAGGGATTGTGAACACTGAAGCTTTCTTT,CASSQGSAGIVNTEAFF
TRBV10-3,many,.,TRBJ2-5,TGTGCCATCAGCGAACATGGGCAAGAGACCCAGTACTTC,CAISEHGQETQYF
TRBV28,many,TRBD2,TRBJ2-3,TGTGCCAGCAGCCCAGGACTAGCGGGAGCCGCAGATACGCAGTATTTT,CASSPGLAGAADTQYF
TRBV4-1,.,.,TRBJ2-7,TGCGCCAGCAGCCAAGAATGGCAGGGCGGAGACGAGCAGTACTTC,CASSQEWQGGDEQYF
TRBV4-3,.,.,TRBJ2-5,TGCGCCAGCAGCCAAGAGAACCACGGGTATCAAGAGACCCAGTACTTC,CASSQENHGYQETQYF
TRBV27,.,.,TRBJ2-1,TGTGCCAGCAGTTTTGGGACGGGGTTGGGCGCCAATGAGCAGTTCTTC,CASSFGTGLGANEQFF
TRBV19,many,.,TRBJ1-1,TGTGCCAGTAGTTCCCCCGGCAGGGAGCCTGAAGCTTTCTTT,CASSSPGREPEAFF
TRBV6-5,.,.,TRBJ2-5,TGTGCCAGCAGTTACAGGGGACCTGGAGAGACCCAGTACTTC,CASSYRGPGETQYF
TRBV20-1,many,TRBD1,TRBJ2-7,TGCAGTGCTAGATCGACAGGGGCCCTCTCCTACGAGCAGTACTTC,CSARSTGALSYEQYF
TRBV2,many,.,TRBJ1-2,TGTGCCAGCAGTGAAGACCCTTTGGACTATGGCTACACCTTC,CASSEDPLDYGYTF
TRBV7-2,many,.,TRBJ2-5,TGTGCCAGCAGCTTAGTCAGGGGCCAAGAGACCCAGTACTTC,CASSLVRGQETQYF
TRBV7-2,many,.,TRBJ1-1,TGTGCCAGCAGCTTAGTAGCGAGGACGGGGGGGAACACTGAAGCTTTCTTT,CASSLVARTGGNTEAFF
TRBV30,few,.,TRBJ1-1,TGTGCCTGGAGTGCTTTGGAGGTAACTGAAGCTTTCTTT,CAWSALEVTEAFF
TRBV4-2,few,.,TRBJ2-3,TGTGCCAGCAGCAACCGGAGGCGGGCCTCGTTCGAGTCAGATACGCAGTATTTT,CASSNRRRASFESDTQYF
TRBV7-7,many,.,TRBJ2-5,TGTGCTAACAGCTTAGCGGGGACAGTCGAGACCCAGTACTTC,CANSLAGTVETQYF
TRBV4-2,.,.,TRBJ2-1,TGTGCCAGCAGCCAAGACTTATCCCGCGACGAGCAGTTCTTC,CASSQDLSRDEQFF
TRBV10-3,.,.,TRBJ2-1,TGTGCCATCAGTGTGAACAGAGACAATGAGCAGTTCTTC,CAISVNRDNEQFF
TRBV28,few,.,TRBJ1-1,TGTGCCAGCAGTTCGGAGACGACCCCGACTGAAGCTTTCTTT,CASSSETTPTEAFF